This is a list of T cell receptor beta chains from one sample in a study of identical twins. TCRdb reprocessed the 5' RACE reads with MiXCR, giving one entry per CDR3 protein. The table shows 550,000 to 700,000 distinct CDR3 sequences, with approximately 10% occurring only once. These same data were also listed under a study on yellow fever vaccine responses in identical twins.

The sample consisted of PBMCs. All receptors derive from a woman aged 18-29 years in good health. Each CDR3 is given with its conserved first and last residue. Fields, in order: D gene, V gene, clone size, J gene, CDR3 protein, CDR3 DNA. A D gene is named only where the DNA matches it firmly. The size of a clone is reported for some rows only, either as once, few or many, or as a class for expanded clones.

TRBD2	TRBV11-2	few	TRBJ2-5	CASSPGLAVETQYF	TGTGCCAGCAGCCCAGGACTAGCTGTTGAGACCCAGTACTTC
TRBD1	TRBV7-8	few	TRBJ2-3	CASSRGQGHTDTQYF	TGTGCCAGCAGCAGGGGACAGGGCCACACAGATACGCAGTATTTT
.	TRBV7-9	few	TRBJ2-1	CASSLTWTRHEQFF	TGTGCCAGCAGTTTAACATGGACCAGGCATGAGCAGTTCTTC
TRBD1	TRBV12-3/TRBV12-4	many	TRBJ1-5	CASTAQGTGGINQPQHF	TGTGCCAGCACCGCACAGGGGACAGGGGGAATCAATCAGCCCCAGCATTTT
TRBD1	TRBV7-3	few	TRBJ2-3	CASSSLGQFTDTQYF	TGTGCCAGCAGCTCATTGGGACAGTTCACAGATACGCAGTATTTT
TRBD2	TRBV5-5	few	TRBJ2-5	CASSLSRSSGETQYF	TGTGCCAGCAGCTTGAGTAGGTCTAGCGGAGAGACCCAGTACTTC
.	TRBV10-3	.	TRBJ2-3	CATCPYRATSTDTQYF	TGTGCCACATGCCCTTACAGGGCCACTAGCACAGATACGCAGTATTTT
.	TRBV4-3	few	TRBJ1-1	CASSQDPQGWTEAFF	TGCGCCAGCAGCCAAGATCCTCAGGGCTGGACTGAAGCTTTCTTT
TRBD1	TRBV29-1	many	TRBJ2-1	CSVRTGGSNEQFF	TGCAGCGTCCGGACAGGGGGTAGCAATGAGCAGTTCTTC
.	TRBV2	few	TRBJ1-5	CASSEKGDQPQHF	TGTGCCAGCAGTGAAAAGGGCGATCAGCCCCAGCATTTT
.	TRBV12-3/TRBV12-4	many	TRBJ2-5	CASSGRQETQYF	TGTGCCAGCAGTGGCAGACAAGAGACCCAGTACTTC
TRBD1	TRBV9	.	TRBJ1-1	CASSERTGGDEAFF	TGTGCCAGCAGCGAGAGGACAGGGGGCGATGAAGCTTTCTTT
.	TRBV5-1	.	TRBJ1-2	CASSSSPQERYGYTF	TGCGCCAGCAGCTCATCCCCGCAGGAACGCTATGGCTACACCTTC
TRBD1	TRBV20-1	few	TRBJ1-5	CSAKQGGQPQHF	TGCAGTGCGAAACAGGGGGGTCAGCCCCAGCATTTT
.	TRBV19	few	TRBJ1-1	CATRVGATEAFF	TGTGCCACCAGGGTGGGGGCCACTGAAGCTTTCTTT
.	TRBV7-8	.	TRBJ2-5	CASSLGGGKYETQYF	TGTGCCAGCAGCTTAGGAGGGGGGAAGTATGAGACCCAGTACTTC
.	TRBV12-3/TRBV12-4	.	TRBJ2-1	CASTDMDSSREQFF	TGTGCCAGCACCGATATGGACAGCAGTCGTGAGCAGTTCTTC
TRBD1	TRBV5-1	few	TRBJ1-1	CASSSKGQGAWNTEAFF	TGCGCCAGCAGCTCGAAGGGACAGGGGGCGTGGAACACTGAAGCTTTCTTT
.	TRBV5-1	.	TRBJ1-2	CASSLVERNYGYTF	TGCGCCAGCAGCTTGGTTGAGCGTAACTATGGCTACACCTTC
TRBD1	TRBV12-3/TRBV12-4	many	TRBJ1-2	CASSLGPGGTYGYTF	TGTGCCAGCAGTTTAGGTCCAGGGGGCACATATGGCTACACCTTC
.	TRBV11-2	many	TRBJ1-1	CASSLDPGTVRQAFF	TGTGCCAGCAGCTTAGATCCAGGGACCGTGCGGCAAGCTTTCTTT
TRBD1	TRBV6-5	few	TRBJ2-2	CASSYSGTENTGELFF	TGTGCCAGCAGTTACTCCGGGACAGAGAACACCGGGGAGCTGTTTTTT
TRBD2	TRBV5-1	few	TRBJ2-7	CASSLAPSGGAEQYF	TGCGCCAGCAGCTTGGCCCCTAGCGGGGGCGCCGAGCAGTACTTC
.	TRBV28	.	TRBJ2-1	CASRLGQRNNEQFF	TGTGCCAGCAGGCTTGGACAGCGGAACAATGAGCAGTTCTTC
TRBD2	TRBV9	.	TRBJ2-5	CASSEGLAGGTQETQYF	TGTGCCAGCAGCGAGGGACTAGCGGGGGGAACCCAAGAGACCCAGTACTTC
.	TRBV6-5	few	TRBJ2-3	CASSYWGVGTDTQYF	TGTGCCAGCAGTTACTGGGGGGTCGGCACAGATACGCAGTATTTT
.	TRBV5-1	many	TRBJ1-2	CASSFTTTTNYGYTF	TGCGCCAGCAGCTTTACGACTACCACTAACTATGGCTACACCTTC
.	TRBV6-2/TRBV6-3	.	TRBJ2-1	CASSSLDGYTWEGGEQFF	TGTGCCAGCAGTTCTCTTGATGGCTACACCTGGGAAGGAGGTGAGCAGTTCTTC
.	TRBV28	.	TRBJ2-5	CASSSLALPQETQYF	TGTGCCAGCAGCTCACTAGCCCTCCCGCAAGAGACCCAGTACTTC
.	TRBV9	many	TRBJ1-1	CASSVGGGPEAFF	TGTGCCAGCAGCGTAGGTGGTGGGCCCGAAGCTTTCTTT
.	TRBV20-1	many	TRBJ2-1	CSARDVLLQVGYNEQFF	TGCAGTGCTAGAGATGTACTTCTACAGGTAGGGTACAATGAGCAGTTCTTC
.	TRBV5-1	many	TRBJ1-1	CASSLGLGLTEAFF	TGCGCCAGCAGCCTTGGATTAGGCCTCACTGAAGCTTTCTTT
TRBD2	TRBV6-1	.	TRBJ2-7	CASSTPGLAGAEQYF	TGTGCCAGCAGTACCCCGGGACTAGCGGGAGCGGAGCAGTACTTC
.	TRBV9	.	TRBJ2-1	CASSPRPRGINEQFF	TGTGCCAGCAGCCCCCGGCCCCGCGGAATCAATGAGCAGTTCTTC
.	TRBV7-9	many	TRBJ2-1	CASSLVVDNYNEQFF	TGTGCCAGCAGCTTAGTGGTTGACAACTACAATGAGCAGTTCTTC
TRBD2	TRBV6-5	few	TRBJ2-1	CASSSGLAEYEQFF	TGTGCCAGCAGTTCTGGACTAGCGGAGTATGAGCAGTTCTTC